This T cell receptor (beta chain) was sequenced during a study of OX40 agonist ivuxolimab in advanced cancers. Across the study: Cohort: more than 75% men, mean age about 60, aged about 20 to 80.

The CDR3 has 14 residues. Germline V lookup: CDR1 ENHRY, CDR2 SYGVKD. Trimming cost V 3 bases and J 1 base, with 9 bases left between them. Measured with immunoSEQ multiplex PCR; TCRdb has only the in-frame clones, and not every one. The table shows tens of thousands of clones, with roughly nine tenths occurring only once. The V and J genes are TRBV10-3 and TRBJ1-1, with D possibly TRBD1 on 6 matching bases. This specimen consisted of CD4+ or CD8+ T cells sorted from blood, obtained in a trial of the OX40 agonist ivuxolimab. This TCR was sampled from an adult with an advanced solid tumor such as melanoma, head and neck, liver or kidney cancer. The chain's CDR3 is CAISDNRANTEAFF. The CDR3 nucleotides are TGTGCCATCAGTGATAACAGGGCGAACACTGAAGCTTTCTTT.